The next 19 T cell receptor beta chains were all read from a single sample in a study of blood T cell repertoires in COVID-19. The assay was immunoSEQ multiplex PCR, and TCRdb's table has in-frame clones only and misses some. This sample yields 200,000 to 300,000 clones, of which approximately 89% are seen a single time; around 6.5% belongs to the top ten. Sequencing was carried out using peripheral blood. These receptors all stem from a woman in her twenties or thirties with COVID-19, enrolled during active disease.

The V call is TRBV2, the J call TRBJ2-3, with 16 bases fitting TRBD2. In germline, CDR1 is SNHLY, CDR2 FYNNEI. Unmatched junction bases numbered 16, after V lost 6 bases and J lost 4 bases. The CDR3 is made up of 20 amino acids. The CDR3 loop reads CASSPAWGLAGGPSADTQYF. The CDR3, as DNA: TGTGCCAGCAGCCCCGCCTGGGGACTAGCGGGGGGGCCCTCGGCAGATACGCAGTATTTT.

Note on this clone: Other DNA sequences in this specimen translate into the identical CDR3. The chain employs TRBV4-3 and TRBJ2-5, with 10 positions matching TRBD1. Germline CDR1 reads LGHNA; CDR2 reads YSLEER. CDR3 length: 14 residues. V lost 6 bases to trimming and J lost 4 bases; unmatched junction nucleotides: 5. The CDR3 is CASSPGQGGETQYF. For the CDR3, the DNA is TGCGCCAGCAGTCCAGGACAGGGGGGAGAGACCCAGTACTTC.

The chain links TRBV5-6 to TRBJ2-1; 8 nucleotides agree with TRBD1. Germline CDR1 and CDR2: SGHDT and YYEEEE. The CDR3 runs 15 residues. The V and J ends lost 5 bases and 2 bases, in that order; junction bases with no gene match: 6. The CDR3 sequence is CASRPTGDPYNEQFF. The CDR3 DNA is TGTGCCAGCAGGCCGACAGGGGACCCCTACAATGAGCAGTTCTTC.

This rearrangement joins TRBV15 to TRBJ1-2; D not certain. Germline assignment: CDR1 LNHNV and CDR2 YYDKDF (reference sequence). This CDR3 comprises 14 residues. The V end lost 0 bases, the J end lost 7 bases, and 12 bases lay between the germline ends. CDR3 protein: CATSRDLAAGGYTF. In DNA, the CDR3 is TGTGCCACCAGCAGAGATTTGGCCGCGGGTGGCTACACCTTC.

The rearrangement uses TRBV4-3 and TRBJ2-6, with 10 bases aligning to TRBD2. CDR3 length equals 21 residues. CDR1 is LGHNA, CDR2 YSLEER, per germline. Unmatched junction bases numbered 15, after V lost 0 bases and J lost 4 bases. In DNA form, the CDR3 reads TGCGCCAGCAGCCAAGATCAGACGAGGGCTAGCGGGAGTCTGGGGGCCAACGTCCTGACTTTC. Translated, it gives CASSQDQTRASGSLGANVLTF.

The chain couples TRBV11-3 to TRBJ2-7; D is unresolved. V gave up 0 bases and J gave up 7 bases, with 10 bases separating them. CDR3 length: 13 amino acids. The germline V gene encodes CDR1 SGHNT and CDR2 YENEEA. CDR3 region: CASSLDSGLEQYV. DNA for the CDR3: TGTGCCAGCAGCTTAGATTCAGGATTAGAGCAGTACGTC.

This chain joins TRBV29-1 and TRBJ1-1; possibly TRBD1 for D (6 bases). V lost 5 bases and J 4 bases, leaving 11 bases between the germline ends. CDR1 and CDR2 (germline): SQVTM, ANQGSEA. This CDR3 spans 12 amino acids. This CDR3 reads CSVPPDSTEAFF. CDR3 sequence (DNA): TGCAGCGTTCCCCCGGACAGCACTGAAGCTTTCTTT.

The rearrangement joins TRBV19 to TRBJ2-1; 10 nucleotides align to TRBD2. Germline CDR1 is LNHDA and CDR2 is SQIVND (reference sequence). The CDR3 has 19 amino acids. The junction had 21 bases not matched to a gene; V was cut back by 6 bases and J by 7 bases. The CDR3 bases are TGTGCCAGTAGGGATCGCGTCGGGACTAGCGCCCGAGGAAGGAATGAGCAGTTCTTC. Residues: CASRDRVGTSARGRNEQFF.

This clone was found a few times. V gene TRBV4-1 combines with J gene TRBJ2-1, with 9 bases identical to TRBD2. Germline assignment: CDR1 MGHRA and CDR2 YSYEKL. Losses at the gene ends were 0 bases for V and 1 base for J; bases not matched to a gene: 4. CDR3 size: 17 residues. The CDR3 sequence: CASSQERLAGSYNEQFF. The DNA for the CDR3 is TGCGCCAGCAGCCAAGAGAGGCTAGCGGGATCCTACAATGAGCAGTTCTTC.

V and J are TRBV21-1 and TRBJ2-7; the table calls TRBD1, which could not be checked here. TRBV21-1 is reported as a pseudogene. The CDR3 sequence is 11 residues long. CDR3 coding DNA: TGTGCCAGCAGCCTTAGAAACAGGGTGTACGTC. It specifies CASSLRNRVYV.

CDR3 region: CASSPLSTGEQETQYF. The CDR3 bases are TGCGCCAGCAGCCCACTCTCGACAGGGGAGCAAGAGACCCAGTACTTC. The V call is TRBV5-1, the J call TRBJ2-5; TRBD1 aligns across 8 bases. The V and J ends lost 4 bases and 2 bases, in that order; junction bases with no gene match: 10. Germline V lookup: CDR1 SGHRS, CDR2 YFSETQ. This CDR3 is built from 16 residues.

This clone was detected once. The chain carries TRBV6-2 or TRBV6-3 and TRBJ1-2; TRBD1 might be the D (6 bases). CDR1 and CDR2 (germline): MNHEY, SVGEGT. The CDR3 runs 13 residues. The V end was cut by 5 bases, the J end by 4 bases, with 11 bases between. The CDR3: CASSLDRSYGYTF. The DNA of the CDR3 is TGTGCCAGCAGTCTAGACAGGAGCTATGGCTACACCTTC.

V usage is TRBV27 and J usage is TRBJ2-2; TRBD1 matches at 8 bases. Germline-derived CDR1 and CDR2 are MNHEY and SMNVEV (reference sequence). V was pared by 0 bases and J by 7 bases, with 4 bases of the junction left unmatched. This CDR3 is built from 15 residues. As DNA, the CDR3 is TGTGCCAGCAGTTTATCTTCAGGGGGCGGCGGGGAGCTGTTTTTT. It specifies CASSLSSGGGGELFF.

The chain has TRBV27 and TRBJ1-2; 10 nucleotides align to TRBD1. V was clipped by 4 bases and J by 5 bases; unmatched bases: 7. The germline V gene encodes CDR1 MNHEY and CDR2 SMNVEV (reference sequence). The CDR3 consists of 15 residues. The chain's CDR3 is CASSSSTGGPYGYTF. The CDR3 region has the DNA TGTGCCAGCAGTTCCTCGACAGGGGGCCCGTATGGCTACACCTTC.

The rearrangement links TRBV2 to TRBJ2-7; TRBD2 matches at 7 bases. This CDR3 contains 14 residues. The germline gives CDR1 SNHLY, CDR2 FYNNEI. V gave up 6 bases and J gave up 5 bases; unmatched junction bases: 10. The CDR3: CASRGGGPGHEQYV. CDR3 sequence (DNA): TGTGCCAGCAGGGGGGGAGGGCCCGGGCACGAGCAGTACGTC.

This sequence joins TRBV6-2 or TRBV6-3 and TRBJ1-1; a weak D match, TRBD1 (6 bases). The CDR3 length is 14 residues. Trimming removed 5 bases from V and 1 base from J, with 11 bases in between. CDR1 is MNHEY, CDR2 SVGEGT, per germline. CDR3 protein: CASSRDNQNTEAFF. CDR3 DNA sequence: TGTGCCAGCAGTCGGGACAATCAGAACACTGAAGCTTTCTTT.

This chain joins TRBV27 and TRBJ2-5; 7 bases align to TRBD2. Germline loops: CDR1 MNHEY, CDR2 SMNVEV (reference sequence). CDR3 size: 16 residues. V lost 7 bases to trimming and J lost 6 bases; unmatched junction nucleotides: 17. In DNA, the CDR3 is TGTGCCAGCACCCCAGGTGCGGGAGCGAGTAGGCAGACCCAGTACTTC. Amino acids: CASTPGAGASRQTQYF.

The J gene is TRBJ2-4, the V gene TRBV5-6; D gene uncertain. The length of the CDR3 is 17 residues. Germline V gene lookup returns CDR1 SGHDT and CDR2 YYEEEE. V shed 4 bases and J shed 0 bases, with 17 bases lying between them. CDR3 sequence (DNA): TGTGCCAGCAGCCTGGGTGTGGCAGATCTAGCCAAAAACATTCAGTACTTC. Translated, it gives CASSLGVADLAKNIQYF. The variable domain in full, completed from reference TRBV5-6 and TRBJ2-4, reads DAGVTQSPTHLIKTRGQQVTLRCSPKSGHDTVSWYQQALGQGPQFIFQYYEEEERQRGNFPDRFSGHQFPNYSSELNVNALLLGDSALYLCASSLGVADLAKNIQYFGAGTRLSVL.

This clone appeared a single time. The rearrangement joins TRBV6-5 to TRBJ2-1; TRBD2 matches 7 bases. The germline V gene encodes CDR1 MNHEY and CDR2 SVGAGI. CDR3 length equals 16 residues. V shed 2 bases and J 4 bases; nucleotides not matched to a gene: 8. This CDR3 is CASSYPRGVGYNEQFF. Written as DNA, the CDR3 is TGTGCCAGCAGTTACCCCCGGGGGGTTGGGTACAATGAGCAGTTCTTC.